The 5 T cell receptor beta chains in this list originate from one sample, sequenced in a study of blood T cell repertoires in COVID-19. Measured with immunoSEQ multiplex PCR; TCRdb has only the in-frame clones, and not every one. The sample includes 180,000 or so clones, 80% to 85% of them seen just once. Material: PBMCs or T cells enriched from blood (not recorded which). The receptors stem from a woman aged 60 to 75 who had recovered from COVID-19.

J is TRBJ2-1 and V is TRBV4-1, with D perhaps matching TRBD2 (6 bases). V was cut by 0 bases and J by 6 bases, with 21 bases left in between. CDR1 and CDR2 (germline): MGHRA, YSYEKL. This CDR3 is built from 18 residues. CDR3 region: CASSQEGRRDGYVNEQFF. As DNA, the CDR3 is TGCGCCAGCAGCCAAGAAGGACGGAGGGACGGATATGTCAATGAGCAGTTCTTC.

The chain recombines TRBV14 with TRBJ2-1; TRBD2 might be the D (6 bases). V was pared by 6 bases and J by 2 bases, with 8 bases between. This CDR3 has 13 amino acids. Germline CDR1 reads SGHDN; CDR2 reads FVKESK. The CDR3 DNA is TGTGCCAGCAGTTCGGGGGCCTACAATGAGCAGTTCTTC. The encoded protein is CASSSGAYNEQFF.

This sequence joins TRBV7-2 and TRBJ2-3; 13 bases agree with TRBD2. The CDR3 runs to 16 residues. V was pared by 5 bases and J by 2 bases, with 4 bases of the junction left unmatched. Germline V gene sequence: CDR1 SGHTA, CDR2 FQGNSA. Here the CDR3 DNA reads TGTGCCAGCAGCCCACTAGCGGGGGGGCCCACAGATACGCAGTATTTT. Amino acid sequence: CASSPLAGGPTDTQYF.

The table lists this clone with a count of one. This sequence joins TRBV3-1 (or the pseudogene TRBV3-2) and TRBJ1-2; D is unclear. Trimming took 4 bases from V and 2 from J, leaving 8 bases between them. The CDR3 consists of 13 residues. Germline loops: CDR1 LGHDT, CDR2 YNNKEL (reference sequence). The CDR3 here is CASSRPGNYGYTF. In DNA, the CDR3 is TGTGCCAGCAGCCGCCCGGGGAACTATGGCTACACCTTC.

About this clone: The junction does not match germline at one end; this may be a read error. The chain is built from TRBV6-1 and TRBJ2-4; the D gene is possibly TRBD2 (6 bases). CDR3 length: 13 residues. Germline V gene lookup returns CDR1 MNHNS and CDR2 SASEGT. The DNA of the CDR3 is TGTGCCAGCAGTGAAAGTTTGAGGGACTTGCCGACCTTC. This gives the protein CASSESLRDLPTF.